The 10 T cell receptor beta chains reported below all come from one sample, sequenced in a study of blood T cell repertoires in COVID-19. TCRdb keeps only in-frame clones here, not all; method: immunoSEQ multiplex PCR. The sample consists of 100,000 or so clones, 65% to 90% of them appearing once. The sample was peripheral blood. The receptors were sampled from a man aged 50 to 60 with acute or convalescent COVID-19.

The CDR3 spells CSGGGNTEAFF. CDR3 in DNA: TGCAGCGGAGGGGGGAACACTGAAGCTTTCTTT. The chain carries TRBV29-1 and TRBJ1-1; maybe TRBD1 (6 bases). The CDR3 totals 11 residues. The germline CDR1 and CDR2 sequences are SQVTM and ANQGSEA. Trimming shortened V by 7 bases and J by 1 base, and 7 bases separated the two germline ends.

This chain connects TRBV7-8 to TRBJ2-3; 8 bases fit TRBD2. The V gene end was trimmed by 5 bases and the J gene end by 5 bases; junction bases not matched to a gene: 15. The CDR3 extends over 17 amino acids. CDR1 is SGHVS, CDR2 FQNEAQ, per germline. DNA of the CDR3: TGTGCCAGCAGCCGTGTGGGGGGACTAGGTTTGGGAGATACGCAGTATTTT. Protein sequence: CASSRVGGLGLGDTQYF.

Here the CDR3 reads CASSLGGTLANEQFF. CDR3 in DNA: TGTGCCAGCAGCTTAGGGGGGACTTTAGCGAATGAGCAGTTCTTC. This sequence joins TRBV7-9 and TRBJ2-1, with D maybe TRBD2 (6 bases). Trimming shortened V by 1 base and J by 7 bases, and 14 bases separated the two germline ends. The germline V gene encodes CDR1 SEHNR and CDR2 FQNEAQ (reference sequence). The CDR3 extends over 15 amino acids.

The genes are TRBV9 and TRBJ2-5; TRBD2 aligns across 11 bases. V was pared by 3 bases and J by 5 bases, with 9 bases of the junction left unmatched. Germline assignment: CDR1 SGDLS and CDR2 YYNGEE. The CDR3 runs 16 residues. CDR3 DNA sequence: TGTGCCAGCAGCGCCCTTAGCGGGGGGGCAGGGGAGACCCAGTACTTC. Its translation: CASSALSGGAGETQYF.

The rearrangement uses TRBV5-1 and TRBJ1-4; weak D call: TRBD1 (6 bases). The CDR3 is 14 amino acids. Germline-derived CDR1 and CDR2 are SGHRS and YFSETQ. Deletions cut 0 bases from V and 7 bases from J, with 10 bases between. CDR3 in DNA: TGCGCCAGCAGCTTGGAACAGGGTTTTGAAAAACTGTTTTTT. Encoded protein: CASSLEQGFEKLFF.

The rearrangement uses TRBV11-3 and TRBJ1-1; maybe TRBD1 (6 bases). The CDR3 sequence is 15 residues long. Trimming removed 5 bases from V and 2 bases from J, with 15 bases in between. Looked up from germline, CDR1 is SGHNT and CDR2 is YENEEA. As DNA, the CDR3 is TGTGCCAGCAGCCCCCGACAGGACCGAAACACTGAAGCTTTCTTT. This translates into CASSPRQDRNTEAFF.

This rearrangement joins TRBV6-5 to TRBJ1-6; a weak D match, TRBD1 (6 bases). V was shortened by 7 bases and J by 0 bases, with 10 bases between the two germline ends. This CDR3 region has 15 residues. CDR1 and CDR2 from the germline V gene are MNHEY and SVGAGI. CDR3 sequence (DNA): TGTGCCAGCATGACAGGTTACTCCTATAATTCACCCCTCCACTTT. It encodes CASMTGYSYNSPLHF.

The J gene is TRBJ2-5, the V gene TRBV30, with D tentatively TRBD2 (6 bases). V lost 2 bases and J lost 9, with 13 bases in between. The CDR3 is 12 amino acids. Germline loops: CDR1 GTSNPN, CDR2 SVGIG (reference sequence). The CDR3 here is CAWSSGEAAQYF. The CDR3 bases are TGTGCCTGGAGTTCGGGAGAGGCGGCCCAGTACTTC.

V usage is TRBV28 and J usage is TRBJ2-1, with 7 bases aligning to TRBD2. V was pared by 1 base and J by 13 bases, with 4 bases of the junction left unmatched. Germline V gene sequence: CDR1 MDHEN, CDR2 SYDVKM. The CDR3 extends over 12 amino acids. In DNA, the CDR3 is TGTGCCAGCAGTTTATTTGGGAGGGGCCAGTTCTTC. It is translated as CASSLFGRGQFF.

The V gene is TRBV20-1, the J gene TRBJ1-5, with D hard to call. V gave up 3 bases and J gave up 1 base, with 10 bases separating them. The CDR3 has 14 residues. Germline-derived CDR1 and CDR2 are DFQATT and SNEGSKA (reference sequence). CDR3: CSASKGGSNQPQHF. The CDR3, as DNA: TGCAGTGCTAGTAAGGGAGGGAGCAATCAGCCCCAGCATTTT.